Listed below are T cell receptor beta chains from one sample, sequenced in a study of T cells in Graves' hyperthyroidism and ophthalmopathy. TCRdb itself ran the multiplex PCR reads through MiXCR, one entry per CDR3 protein. Seen here are some 440,000 distinct CDR3 sequences, 15% to 19% observed once, and the top ten hold almost 8%. The source material was blood. The receptors here all came from a woman younger than 35 with Graves' hyperthyroidism. The CDR3 runs from the conserved cysteine through the conserved F or W. D genes are given only for firm matches. Size values are once, few and many counts, or a class for expanded clones, and some rows have none.

j_gene | d_gene | v_gene | abundance | CDR3nt | CDR3aa
TRBJ2-2 | TRBD2 | TRBV19 | NA | TGTGCCAGTAGTCCACCCTTAGCGGGGGGTCTCACCGGGGAGCTGTTTTTT | CASSPPLAGGLTGELFF
TRBJ2-3 | NA | TRBV5-1 | many | TGCGCCAGCAGAGAGGGACCCAGCACAGATACGCAGTATTTT | CASREGPSTDTQYF
TRBJ2-5 | NA | TRBV2 | NA | TGTGCCAGCGGTCCCTGGGGGGCAGAGACCCAGTACTTC | CASGPWGAETQYF
TRBJ2-6 | NA | TRBV6-1 | NA | TGTGCCAGCAGGAGGGAGGGGGTGGCCAACGTCCTGACTTTC | CASRREGVANVLTF
TRBJ1-1 | NA | TRBV19 | many | TGTGCCAGTAGTATAAGGATGGGATTGAACACTGAAGCTTTCTTT | CASSIRMGLNTEAFF
TRBJ1-1 | TRBD1 | TRBV6-9 | NA | TGTGCCAGCAGTTTACCGGACAGGGTCGCTGAAGCTTTCTTT | CASSLPDRVAEAFF
TRBJ1-2 | NA | TRBV15 | many | TGTGCCACCAGCAGAGACCCCGATAACTATGGCTACACCTTC | CATSRDPDNYGYTF
TRBJ2-7 | NA | TRBV2 | NA | TGTGCCAGCAGTGTAATGCGGTCGACCTACGAGCAGTACTTC | CASSVMRSTYEQYF
TRBJ2-1 | NA | TRBV6-1 | many | TGTGCCAGCAGCCCTACCCACGCGGACACCTTCAATGAGCAGTTCTTC | CASSPTHADTFNEQFF
TRBJ2-7 | NA | TRBV2 | NA | TGTGCCAGCAGAACGTTACCGGACAGCTCCTACGAGCAGTACTTC | CASRTLPDSSYEQYF
TRBJ2-7 | NA | TRBV30 | NA | TGTGCCTGGAGTGCCTCAATACCCTACGAGCAGTACTTC | CAWSASIPYEQYF
TRBJ2-1 | NA | TRBV20-1 | many | TGCAGTGCTAGAGGGGACTCCGGTTGGGAGCAGTTCTTC | CSARGDSGWEQFF
TRBJ2-1 | NA | TRBV2 | many | TGTGCCAGCACCCGGGGGCCGCTCTTTGAGCAGTTCTTC | CASTRGPLFEQFF
TRBJ2-1 | NA | TRBV2 | many | TGTGCCAGCAGTGGGACTCCCGCCTCCGATGAGCAGTTCTTC | CASSGTPASDEQFF
TRBJ2-1 | TRBD1 | TRBV7-9 | many | TGTGCCAGCAGCTTAACGGACAGGGGCACGGATGAGCAGTTCTTC | CASSLTDRGTDEQFF
TRBJ1-5 | NA | TRBV12-3/TRBV12-4 | many | TGTGCCAGCAGCCGGGACATTGGAGGGTATGTTGGAAAACAGCCCCAGCATTTT | CASSRDIGGYVGKQPQHF
TRBJ2-3 | TRBD2 | TRBV27 | NA | TGTGCCAGCAGCCATGGTACTAGCGGGAGGGGGGCAGATACGCAGTATTTT | CASSHGTSGRGADTQYF
TRBJ1-5 | NA | TRBV20-1 | many | TGCAGTGCTACCCGCTCCCCATCGATAACAGGCGAAGTGAGGCCCCAGCATTTT | CSATRSPSITGEVRPQHF
TRBJ1-4 | NA | TRBV25-1 | NA | TGTGCCAGCAGTGAAATGATTGGAGAAAAACTGTTTTTT | CASSEMIGEKLFF
TRBJ1-5 | TRBD1 | TRBV16 | many | TGTGCCAGCAGCGACGCCCCCGGGACAGGGAGCAATCAGCCCCAGCATTTT | CASSDAPGTGSNQPQHF
TRBJ1-6 | NA | TRBV6-9 | NA | TGTGCCAGTAGTTTCGGGACGGGATCACCCCTCCACTTT | CASSFGTGSPLHF
TRBJ2-7 | NA | TRBV5-1 | many | TGCGCCAGCAGCTTGGACCAGGCCAGGGAGCAGTACTTC | CASSLDQAREQYF
TRBJ2-2 | NA | TRBV20-1 | many | TGCAGTGCTACCCAACGACTAGGGGAGCTGTTTTTT | CSATQRLGELFF
TRBJ1-2 | NA | TRBV9 | many | TGTGCCAGCCCCGGGCCGGGCCACCTCTATGGCTACACCTTC | CASPGPGHLYGYTF
TRBJ2-7 | TRBD2 | TRBV11-2 | many | TGTGCCAGCCTACTAGCGGGAGGGCCCTCAGGGGTCTACGAGCAGTACTTC | CASLLAGGPSGVYEQYF
TRBJ2-3 | NA | TRBV3-1 | many | TGTGCCAGCAGCCAAGCATTTCGAGATACGCAGTATTTT | CASSQAFRDTQYF
TRBJ1-4 | TRBD1 | TRBV6-2/TRBV6-3 | many | TGTGCCAGCGGGCGACACCGGGACAGAGAAAATGAAAAACTGTTTTTT | CASGRHRDRENEKLFF
TRBJ1-1 | NA | TRBV12-3/TRBV12-4 | many | TGTGCCAGCAGTCTCCAACGGGTCTCGAGCACTGAAGCTTTCTTT | CASSLQRVSSTEAFF
TRBJ1-1 | NA | TRBV5-1 | many | TGCGCCAGCAGCTTGTCTGGGGACACTGAAGCTTTCTTT | CASSLSGDTEAFF
TRBJ2-2 | TRBD2 | TRBV19 | few | TGTGCCAGTAGCATATCAGCCGCGGGGGCCGGGGAGCTGTTTTTT | CASSISAAGAGELFF
TRBJ2-3 | TRBD1 | TRBV3-1 | many | TGTGCCAGCAGCCCGTGGGACAGGGCAGATACGCAGTATTTT | CASSPWDRADTQYF
TRBJ2-1 | TRBD2 | TRBV11-2 | many | TGTGCCAGCAGCTCCCAAGCGGGGGGGTGGGTAGACGAGCAGTTCTTC | CASSSQAGGWVDEQFF
TRBJ2-1 | NA | TRBV6-1 | many | TGTGCTATATTCGGGAGCTCCTACAATGAGCAGTTCTTC | CAIFGSSYNEQFF
TRBJ2-1 | TRBD1 | TRBV7-9 | many | TGTGCCAGCAGCTTAGAGGGACAGGTCCCTTACAATGAGCAGTTCTTC | CASSLEGQVPYNEQFF
TRBJ2-7 | NA | TRBV4-1 | many | TGCGCCAGCAGCCAAACGACGGTTTACGAGCAGTACTTC | CASSQTTVYEQYF
TRBJ2-2 | TRBD2 | TRBV12-3/TRBV12-4 | NA | TGTGCCAGCAGTTTCGGAGCGGGGATGAACACCGGGGAGCTGTTTTTT | CASSFGAGMNTGELFF
TRBJ2-3 | TRBD2 | TRBV5-1 | many | TGCGCCAGCAGCCCGGGACTAGCGGTCCGCACAGATACGCAGTATTTT | CASSPGLAVRTDTQYF
TRBJ1-3 | NA | TRBV6-1 | NA | TGTGCCAGCAGCCCCACTCAGGGCGCAGTCTCTGGAAACACCATATATTTT | CASSPTQGAVSGNTIYF
TRBJ2-3 | NA | TRBV11-2 | many | TGTGCCAGCAGCTTAGATCGGTATAGGCCAGATACGCAGTATTTT | CASSLDRYRPDTQYF
TRBJ2-7 | TRBD2 | TRBV11-2 | few | TGTGCCAGCAGCTTAAGGAAGGGGCTAGCGGGGGGTAGCTCCTACGAGCAGTACTTC | CASSLRKGLAGGSSYEQYF
TRBJ2-1 | NA | TRBV2 | NA | TGTGCCAGCGGGTCTGGGGCGAGCTCCTACAATGAGCAGTTCTTC | CASGSGASSYNEQFF
TRBJ1-1 | NA | TRBV28 | many | TGTGCCAGCAGTATAGCTATAACCGGGACAACGAACACTGAAGCTTTCTTT | CASSIAITGTTNTEAFF
TRBJ2-1 | TRBD2 | TRBV9 | NA | TGTGCCAGCAGCCCGGGGGGGGAAACCTACAATGAGCAGTTCTTC | CASSPGGETYNEQFF
TRBJ2-3 | TRBD2 | TRBV20-1 | many | TGCAGTGCTACCTTAAGCGGGAGGATAGAAGATACGCAGTATTTT | CSATLSGRIEDTQYF
TRBJ1-1 | TRBD1 | TRBV15 | many | TGTGCCACAGCAGGACAGGGGAACACTGAAGCTTTCTTT | CATAGQGNTEAFF
TRBJ2-5 | NA | TRBV6-5 | NA | TGTGCCAGCAGTTACTCCCGGTGGGGCAGACAAGAGACCCAGTACTTC | CASSYSRWGRQETQYF
TRBJ1-6 | TRBD1 | TRBV11-3 | NA | TGTGCCAGCAGCCCGGCCGACAGGGGTAATTCACCCCTCCACTTT | CASSPADRGNSPLHF
TRBJ2-5 | TRBD1 | TRBV7-9 | many | TGTGCCAGCAGACCCGGGACAGGGGAAGAGACCCAGTACTTC | CASRPGTGEETQYF
TRBJ2-3 | NA | TRBV19 | NA | TGTGCCAGTAGTATCGCACGGGACGGCAGCCCCACAGATACGCAGTATTTT | CASSIARDGSPTDTQYF
TRBJ2-7 | NA | TRBV6-6 | NA | TGTGCCAGCAGTTACTCATCCTGGGAGCAGTACTTC | CASSYSSWEQYF
TRBJ2-7 | NA | TRBV10-3 | many | TGTGCCACCCGGGACGACTCCTACGAGCAGTACTTC | CATRDDSYEQYF
TRBJ2-5 | NA | TRBV19 | NA | TGTGCCAGGGGACCGATTAGGGGGACCCAGTACTTC | CARGPIRGTQYF
TRBJ2-7 | NA | TRBV6-1 | many | TGTGCCAGCAGTTCGGAGTACTCCTACGAGCAGTACTTC | CASSSEYSYEQYF
TRBJ2-5 | NA | TRBV10-2 | many | TGCGCCAGCAGTCGCAGAGGAGAGACCCAGTACTTC | CASSRRGETQYF